The clone carrying this T cell receptor (beta chain) turned up a few times. The target antigen is unknown. The data were taken from a study of OX40 agonist ivuxolimab in advanced cancers. Across the study: The study treated patients with ivuxolimab, an agonistic anti-OX40 (CD134) antibody. Subjects had a mean age of about 65 years, with a range of roughly 20 to 80; more than 75% were male. General study findings and limits: The work left the antigen specificity of expanded peripheral T cells undetermined. Doses of 0.1 to 3.0 mg/kg were accompanied by clonal expansion of CD4+ and CD8+ blood T cells by week 6.

Germline values: CDR1 MNHEY, CDR2 SMNVEV (reference sequence). The CDR3 has 13 residues. V lost 0 bases, J lost 8 bases, and 5 bases lay in between. Here immunoSEQ multiplex PCR was the method, and the copy in TCRdb shows in-frame clones only, minus some. This table holds tens of thousands of clones, roughly 84% found once. Sequences were derived from CD4+ or CD8+ T cells sorted from blood, sampled in a trial of the OX40 agonist ivuxolimab. V gene TRBV27 combines with J gene TRBJ1-6; D unclear. This TCR was sampled from an adult with an advanced solid tumor such as melanoma, head and neck, liver or kidney cancer. CDR3 nucleotides: TGTGCCAGCAGTTTATCCCTCGATTCACCCCTCCACTTT. Amino acid sequence: CASSLSLDSPLHF.